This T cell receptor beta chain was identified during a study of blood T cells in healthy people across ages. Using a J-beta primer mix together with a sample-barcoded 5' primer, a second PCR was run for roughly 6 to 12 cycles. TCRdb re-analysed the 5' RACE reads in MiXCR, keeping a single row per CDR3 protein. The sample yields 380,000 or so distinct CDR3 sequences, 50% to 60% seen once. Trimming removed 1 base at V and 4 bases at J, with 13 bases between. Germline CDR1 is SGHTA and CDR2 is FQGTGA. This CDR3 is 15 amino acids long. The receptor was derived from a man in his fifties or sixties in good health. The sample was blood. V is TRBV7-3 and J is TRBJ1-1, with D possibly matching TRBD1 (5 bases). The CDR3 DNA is TGTGCCAGCAGCTTAAATAGTGGCGGGGCCACTGAAGCTTTCTTT. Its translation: CASSLNSGGATEAFF.